The rows below give T cell receptor beta chains drawn from one sample of a study of T-cell reconstitution after alpha-beta-depleted transplantation in children. TCRdb called the PCR reads again in MiXCR, with one record for every CDR3 protein. The sample includes approximately 590,000 distinct CDR3 sequences, roughly a tenth of them seen just once. Sequencing used PBMCs from the stem cell graft donor, obtained from the stem cell graft. The receptor source for this set is a human donor who donated a stem cell graft to a child with acute myeloid leukemia. Both conserved end residues are part of each CDR3. D genes are given only for firm matches. Clone size appears in some rows only: once, few, many, or a class for an expanded clone.

j_call	d_call	v_call	clone_size	cdr3_aa	cdr3_nt
TRBJ2-5	TRBD2	TRBV9	few	CASSVAIAGGLGAETQYF	TGTGCCAGCAGCGTAGCAATAGCGGGAGGCCTCGGGGCGGAGACCCAGTACTTC
TRBJ2-4	TRBD1	TRBV18	-	CASSPRDDRGIQYF	TGTGCCAGCTCACCGAGAGACGACAGGGGCATTCAGTACTTC
TRBJ1-2	TRBD1	TRBV5-1	many	CASSLYRGPLYTF	TGCGCCAGCAGCTTGTACAGGGGGCCCCTCTACACCTTC
TRBJ2-1	TRBD2	TRBV5-1	few	CASSGGLAVNEQFF	TGCGCCAGCAGCGGGGGACTAGCGGTCAATGAGCAGTTCTTC
TRBJ2-3	-	TRBV7-2	-	CASSLQVPDTQYF	TGTGCCAGCAGCTTACAGGTCCCAGATACGCAGTATTTT
TRBJ2-5	-	TRBV29-1	once	CSVEAPGLQETQYF	TGCAGCGTTGAAGCCCCGGGACTCCAAGAGACCCAGTACTTC
TRBJ2-7	TRBD1	TRBV7-9	-	CASSYRGQGVNEQYF	TGTGCCAGCAGCTACCGAGGACAGGGGGTCAACGAGCAGTACTTC
TRBJ2-1	TRBD2	TRBV6-2/TRBV6-3	few	CASRLLAGAEFF	TGTGCCAGCAGACTGCTAGCGGGCGCCGAGTTCTTC
TRBJ2-7	-	TRBV5-8	-	CASSALNGGHEQYF	TGTGCCAGCAGCGCCTTAAACGGGGGGCACGAGCAGTACTTC
TRBJ2-1	TRBD2	TRBV20-1	-	CSAGGLAGGPGEQFF	TGCAGTGCTGGCGGACTAGCGGGAGGGCCCGGTGAGCAGTTCTTC
TRBJ1-2	TRBD1	TRBV10-3	-	CAISGDRAGGYTF	TGTGCCATCAGTGGGGACAGGGCTGGTGGCTACACCTTC
TRBJ2-4	-	TRBV20-1	few	CSPHRTADGIQYF	TGCAGCCCTCACCGGACAGCGGACGGCATTCAGTACTTC
TRBJ2-1	-	TRBV27	-	CASSLMVGMQGEQFF	TGTGCCAGCAGTTTAATGGTGGGGATGCAGGGTGAGCAGTTCTTC
TRBJ1-5	-	TRBV10-3	few	CAISESGARTRPQHF	TGTGCCATCAGTGAGTCAGGGGCCCGAACACGGCCCCAGCATTTT
TRBJ2-3	TRBD1	TRBV6-6	few	CASRQGAADTQYF	TGTGCCAGCAGGCAGGGGGCTGCAGATACGCAGTATTTT
TRBJ2-3	-	TRBV7-2	-	CASSLMASVITDTQYF	TGTGCCAGCAGCTTAATGGCTAGCGTTATCACAGATACGCAGTATTTT
TRBJ2-7	TRBD1	TRBV5-1	-	CASSLDWGTGYEQYF	TGCGCCAGCAGCTTGGATTGGGGGACAGGGTACGAGCAGTACTTC
TRBJ2-1	-	TRBV6-6	many	CASSPVSNEQFF	TGTGCCAGCAGCCCAGTAAGCAATGAGCAGTTCTTC
TRBJ2-3	-	TRBV6-1	few	CASRDRISYTQYF	TGTGCCAGCCGGGACCGTATAAGCTATACGCAGTATTTT
TRBJ1-5	-	TRBV29-1	-	CSVEDGGQPQHF	TGCAGCGTTGAAGATGGGGGTCAGCCCCAGCATTTT
TRBJ2-1	-	TRBV7-2	-	CASSVVGVNNEQFF	TGTGCCAGCAGCGTCGTTGGGGTAAACAATGAGCAGTTCTTC
TRBJ2-1	TRBD2	TRBV20-1	many	CSARASGKIGYNEQFF	TGCAGTGCTAGAGCTAGCGGGAAGATCGGGTACAATGAGCAGTTCTTC